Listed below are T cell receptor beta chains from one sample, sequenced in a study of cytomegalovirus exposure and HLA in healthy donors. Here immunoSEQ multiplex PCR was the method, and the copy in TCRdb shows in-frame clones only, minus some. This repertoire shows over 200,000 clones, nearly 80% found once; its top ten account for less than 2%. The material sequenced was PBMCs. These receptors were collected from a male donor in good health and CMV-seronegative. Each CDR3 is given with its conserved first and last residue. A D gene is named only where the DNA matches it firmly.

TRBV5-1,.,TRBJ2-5,TGCGCCAGCAGCTTGGCCCCAGGCGCAGAGTCCCAGTACTTC,CASSLAPGAESQYF
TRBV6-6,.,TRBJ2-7,TGTGCCAGCAGTTACTCCCAGGCGTCCGCCTACGAGCAGTACTTC,CASSYSQASAYEQYF
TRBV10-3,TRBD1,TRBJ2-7,TGTGCCACCCGATCCGGGACAGGGGGCTACGAGCAGTACTTC,CATRSGTGGYEQYF
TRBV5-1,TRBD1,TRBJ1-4,TGCGCCAGCAGCGTTACAGGGGGCGTCGAAGAAAAACTGTTTTTT,CASSVTGGVEEKLFF
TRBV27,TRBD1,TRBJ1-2,TGTGCCAGTAATACAGGGGGCGCTAACTATGGCTACACCTTC,CASNTGGANYGYTF
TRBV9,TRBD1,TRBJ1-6,TGTGCCAGCAGCGCGAGCCGACAGGGTGGATCACCCCTCCACTTT,CASSASRQGGSPLHF
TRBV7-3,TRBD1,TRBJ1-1,TGTGCCAGCAGCGCACAAGGGACAGGAGGGGGGGGAGCTTTCTTT,CASSAQGTGGGGAFF
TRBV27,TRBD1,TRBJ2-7,TGTGCCAGCAGTTTGTACCGGGACAGGGGAATCCTCTACGAGCAGTACTTC,CASSLYRDRGILYEQYF
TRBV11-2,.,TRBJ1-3,TGTGCCAGCAGCTTAGAGAGCTCTGGAAACACCATATATTTT,CASSLESSGNTIYF
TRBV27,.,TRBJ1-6,TGTGCCAGCAGTTTAATGGGGAGGTCCTATAATTCACCCCTCCACTTT,CASSLMGRSYNSPLHF